Listed below are T cell receptor beta chains from one sample, sequenced in a study of neoadjuvant anti-PD-1 for oral cavity cancer. TCRdb keeps only in-frame clones here, not all; method: immunoSEQ multiplex PCR. The sample has over 10,000 clones, 50% to 65% seen once; the top ten hold 9% to 15%. The material was tumor tissue, obtained before nivolumab (anti-PD-1) treatment. The receptors derive from a person between 40 and 85 years old with oral cavity squamous cell carcinoma. Each CDR3 is given without its conserved first and last residue. The order of the fields is V gene, CDR3 protein.

TRBV27 ASSPALGSEAF
TRBV28 ASSLDKAGAWGTQY
TRBV27 ASSFYDRGNSNEQF
TRBV5-1 ASLPDRNTDTQY
TRBV6-1 ASSARTHSYEQY
TRBV28 ASSPTGGADTQY
TRBV4-1 ASSQNTGELF
TRBV7-2 ASSLADTLNTEAF
TRBV30 AFQGRGKKNIQY
TRBV6-5 ASSPSGSSYNEQF
TRBV11-2 ASSLVLGVLSYEQY
TRBV19 ASSPWTSGRDLAKNIQY
TRBV9 ASSGGSGTDTQY
TRBV19 ATRLGGGDRSGANVLT
TRBV7-6 ASSFLPQETQY
TRBV7-8 ASSPESGTPKQY
TRBV6-5 ASTTGTSRETQY
TRBV18 ASSPLRGEDTQY
TRBV28 ASGWGKNIQY
TRBV15 ATSRNPSGGNEQY
TRBV5-4 ASSSTLFEQF
TRBV5-1 ASSSGEGLGTQY
TRBV7-9 ASSLRPYEQY
TRBV10-3 AISEGTFGMMAAF
TRBV18 ASSPLQQGYEQY
TRBV7-8 ASSPGAYEQY
TRBV6-5 ASSFEIGTYGYT
TRBV7-6 ASSLGSGVSGSARDEQY
TRBV5-1 ASSLDIGEQY
TRBV7-6 ASSLGAGQY
TRBV7-8 ASSSRQGWNEKLF
TRBV18 ASSPPVVSSGANVLT
TRBV29-1 SVLGGSGMPTYEQF
TRBV6-5 ASSPQGNQPQH
TRBV4-1 ASSQAETEEDTEAF
TRBV20-1 AGGSGDEQF
TRBV4-1 ASSQEVGALDYGYT
TRBV6-5 ASSPAGGDQPQH
TRBV30 AFSGLAGNMRQY
TRBV28 ASSWGVNTEAF
TRBV18 ASSVGLAGSDTQY
TRBV10-3 AISEREDEQF
TRBV2 ASTRTGVVDTQY
TRBV20-1 SASDRETQY
TRBV10-3 AISGEPTGTSGRAPQETQY
TRBV6-4 AKTERYNEQF
TRBV29-1 SVPASTREQF
TRBV10-3 AISPKGYTDTQY